This T cell receptor beta chain was sequenced during a study of blood T cell repertoires in COVID-19. Background on the study: T cells, B-cell-depleted T cells, or PBMCs supplied cDNA or gDNA.

This CDR3 region has 17 residues. The germline V gene has CDR1 LNHDA and CDR2 SQIVND (reference sequence). With 5 bases removed from V and 1 base from J, the gap between germline ends came to 20 bases. In the authors' methods: Using reference gene primer amplification, nucleated cell counts were estimated. The repertoire was sequenced with immunoSEQ multiplex PCR; TCRdb's copy has only in-frame clones and lacks some. V and J calls and clone size are given by that table; D and trimming were obtained from the DNA. This table has about 80,000 clones, about four fifths appearing once. The material sequenced was peripheral blood. This receptor was taken from a woman aged 70 to 79 with acute or convalescent COVID-19. The rearrangement uses TRBV19 and TRBJ2-5, with a possible D match to TRBD1 (5 bases). CDR3: CASSFTYSTDAQETQYF. CDR3 DNA sequence: TGTGCCAGTAGTTTCACCTACTCGACAGATGCCCAAGAGACCCAGTACTTC.